These 20 T cell receptor beta chains share one sample of origin, sequenced in a study of early T cells in non-severe SARS-CoV-2 infection (dated by TCRdb to the early 2020s). Library method: 5' RACE. The listed sequencing device is NextSeq 500. TCRdb handled the public reads itself, with Q25 trimming in fastp and clone calling in MiXCR, and kept productive beta chains. A single entry per CDR3 protein holds the most common genes and DNA from its merged rows. A total of about 76,000 distinct CDR3 sequences appear in this sample, 15% to 19% of them only once. The top ten clonotypes cover 9.5% to 15% of the sample. Sequencing was done on a sample of whole blood. The receptors shown here come from an adult who was a healthcare worker with PCR-confirmed SARS-CoV-2 infection or an uninfected control (not recorded which).

This clonotype was observed many times. The chain couples TRBV20-1 to TRBJ1-2; TRBD1 matches 10 bases. The CDR3 loop spans 14 amino acids. J gave up 5 bases and V 4 bases, and 7 bases lay outside the gene matches. Germline V gene lookup returns CDR1 DFQATT and CDR2 SNEGSKA (reference sequence). CDR3 sequence: CSANQDRGRYGYTF. CDR3 nucleotide sequence: TGCAGTGCTAATCAAGACAGGGGGCGGTATGGCTACACCTTC.

This clonotype was recorded many times. The chain uses TRBV7-2 and TRBJ2-3, with 8 bases matching TRBD1. The CDR3 length is 14 residues. Losses at the gene ends were 4 bases for V and 2 bases for J; bases not matched to a gene: 2. The germline V gene has CDR1 SGHTA and CDR2 FQGNSA. This chain's CDR3 is CASSSDRATDTQYF. The CDR3 DNA is TGTGCCAGCAGCTCGGACAGGGCCACAGATACGCAGTATTTT.

This clonotype was seen more than once but under ten times. V gene TRBV20-1 combines with J gene TRBJ2-1, with a possible D match to TRBD2 (6 bases). CDR1 is DFQATT and CDR2 is SNEGSKA in the germline V gene (reference sequence). The germline V and J ends were trimmed by 2 bases and 5 bases, with 7 bases remaining between them. This CDR3 is 12 amino acids long. Written as DNA, the CDR3 is TGCAGTGCTAGACGGACTAACAATGAGCAGTTCTTC. This codes for CSARRTNNEQFF.

The gene calls are TRBV20-1 and TRBJ1-5; weak D call: TRBD1 (6 bases). V lost 1 base and J 6 bases, leaving 7 bases between the germline ends. The CDR3 covers 12 residues. In germline, CDR1 is DFQATT, CDR2 SNEGSKA (reference sequence). The CDR3 DNA reads as TGCAGTGCTAGAGGGGGGGCTCAGCCCCAGCATTTT. It translates to CSARGGAQPQHF.

V gene TRBV18 combines with J gene TRBJ1-3; the D is unclear. With 0 bases removed from V and 0 bases from J, the gap between germline ends came to 12 bases. Germline V CDR1 and CDR2: KGHSH, LQKENI. This CDR3 has 17 amino acids. CDR3 sequence (DNA): TGTGCCAGCTCACCACCGAGCCCCTTAAGCTCTGGAAACACCATATATTTT. Protein sequence: CASSPPSPLSSGNTIYF.

This clonotype was counted many times. The genes are TRBV30 and TRBJ1-5; D not resolved. The V end was cut by 2 bases, the J end by 5 bases, with 13 bases between. Per germline, CDR1 GTSNPN and CDR2 SVGIG (reference sequence). The CDR3 extends over 14 amino acids. The CDR3: CAWSRGGKDQPQHF. The CDR3 nucleotides read TGTGCCTGGAGTCGTGGAGGGAAGGATCAGCCCCAGCATTTT.

V and J are TRBV7-3 and TRBJ2-1; D perhaps matches TRBD2 (5 bases). Between the trimmed V and J ends, which lost 2 bases and 11 bases, there was a span of 7 bases. The CDR3 totals 11 residues. Germline loops: CDR1 SGHTA, CDR2 FQGTGA. CDR3 protein: CASSLGSKQFF. CDR3 in DNA: TGTGCCAGCAGCTTAGGGAGTAAGCAGTTCTTC.

For this clonotype: Germline and junction disagree at one end, which may indicate a read error. The V call is TRBV28, the J call TRBJ2-7, with D possibly being TRBD1 or TRBD2 (5 bases each). Germline CDR1 is MDHEN and CDR2 is SYDVKM. The length of the CDR3 is 16 residues. DNA of the CDR3: TGTGCCAGCAGTATATGGACACTAGATAACTCCTACGAGCAGTACTTC. It is translated as CASSIWTLDNSYEQYF.

This clonotype was recorded many times. The gene calls are TRBV7-8 and TRBJ2-7, with TRBD1 matching over 8 bases. V gave up 10 bases and J gave up 5 bases; unmatched junction bases: 7. The CDR3 loop spans 12 amino acids. The germline CDR1 and CDR2 sequences are SGHVS and FQNEAQ. This CDR3 is CATGQGRDEQYF. The DNA for the CDR3 is TGTGCCACAGGACAGGGCCGCGACGAGCAGTACTTC.

V gene TRBV18 combines with J gene TRBJ1-1; D may be TRBD1 (6 bases). Trimming stripped 3 bases from V and 7 bases from J, with 18 bases between. This CDR3 has 15 amino acids. CDR1 and CDR2 (germline): KGHSH, LQKENI. This CDR3 reads CASSPSTRQDGEAFF. The CDR3, as DNA: TGTGCCAGCTCACCTTCGACCCGACAGGATGGTGAAGCTTTCTTT.

This rearrangement joins TRBV4-1 to TRBJ1-2; no reliable D call. Germline assignment: CDR1 MGHRA and CDR2 YSYEKL. The CDR3 has 15 residues. Trimming shortened V by 4 bases and J by 6 bases, and 18 bases separated the two germline ends. Written as DNA, the CDR3 is TGCGCCAGCAGCCCCCGGACGGACCTAACTAATGGCTACACCTTC. Its translation: CASSPRTDLTNGYTF.

This clonotype was found a few times. The rearrangement uses TRBV27 and TRBJ2-7; 8 nucleotides agree with TRBD1. The trim removed 9 bases at V and 3 bases at J, leaving 10 bases unmatched. The CDR3 loop spans 14 amino acids. Germline CDR1 MNHEY, CDR2 SMNVEV (reference sequence). Written as DNA, the CDR3 is TGTGCCAGTAGGAAGAGTACAGGGGGCTACGAGCAGTACTTC. Amino acids: CASRKSTGGYEQYF.

In this sample, this clonotype turned up a few times. The chain has TRBV18 and TRBJ1-5; D remains unclear. The CDR3 totals 17 residues. V dropped 2 bases and J dropped 3 bases, with 17 bases sitting between them. Looked up from germline, CDR1 is KGHSH and CDR2 is LQKENI. This chain's CDR3 is CASSPVAGPHTNQPQHF. The CDR3 region has the DNA TGTGCCAGCTCACCAGTGGCGGGCCCCCATACCAATCAGCCCCAGCATTTT.

This chain uses TRBV11-3 with TRBJ1-5; D is undetermined. Germline CDR1 SGHNT, CDR2 YENEEA. Trimming stripped 5 bases from V and 9 bases from J, with 11 bases between. The CDR3 runs to 12 residues. The CDR3 nucleotides are TGTGCCAGCAGCCAAGGGCGAGGGCCCCAGCATTTT. Its protein is CASSQGRGPQHF.

This clonotype was seen at least ten times. J is TRBJ2-5 and V is TRBV15; TRBD2 matches at 9 bases. The germline V gene encodes CDR1 LNHNV and CDR2 YYDKDF (reference sequence). This CDR3 comprises 17 residues. J gave up 5 bases and V 2 bases, and 12 bases lay outside the gene matches. CDR3 nucleotides: TGTGCCACCAGCAGACCCTGGCGGCTAGCGGGGAATGAGACCCAGTACTTC. This translates into CATSRPWRLAGNETQYF.

The chain employs TRBV11-2 and TRBJ2-1; 12 nucleotides agree with TRBD2. CDR1 and CDR2 from the germline V gene are SGHAT and FQNNGV. This CDR3 is 16 amino acids long. With V trimmed by 8 bases and J by 4 bases, 9 bases remained unmatched. The CDR3 region has the DNA TGTGCCAGCGGCCTGACTAGCGGGAGCGTTTACAATGAGCAGTTCTTC. It translates to CASGLTSGSVYNEQFF.

This clonotype was detected once. This rearrangement joins TRBV10-3 to TRBJ2-3; the D is unclear. This CDR3 is built from 15 residues. V was shortened by 2 bases and J by 2 bases, with 11 bases between the two germline ends. The germline V gene has CDR1 ENHRY and CDR2 SYGVKD. CDR3 in amino acids: CAISEGTTTTDTQYF. CDR3 in DNA: TGTGCCATCAGTGAGGGAACTACTACCACAGATACGCAGTATTTT.

The gene calls are TRBV7-8 and TRBJ1-3; no clear D gene. The CDR3 extends over 15 amino acids. CDR1 SGHVS and CDR2 FQNEAQ come from the germline V gene. V lost 0 bases and J 2 bases, leaving 8 bases between the germline ends. CDR3 protein: CASSLALGTGNTIYF. The CDR3 bases are TGTGCCAGCAGCTTAGCTCTAGGGACTGGAAACACCATATATTTT.

This clonotype occurred a few times. V gene TRBV6-6 combines with J gene TRBJ2-7, with D possibly matching TRBD1 (5 bases). The germline CDR1 and CDR2 sequences are MNHNY and SVGAGI (reference sequence). The CDR3 spans 12 residues. V was pared by 8 bases and J by 4 bases, with 12 bases between. The CDR3 sequence is CASGRAEYEQYF. DNA for the CDR3: TGTGCCAGCGGCAGGGCGGAATACGAGCAGTACTTC.

The rearrangement links TRBV7-2 to TRBJ2-5; D may match TRBD1 or TRBD2 (5 bases each). The V end was cut by 6 bases, the J end by 5 bases, with 22 bases between. Germline CDR1 is SGHTA and CDR2 is FQGNSA. This CDR3 region has 16 residues. CDR3 in DNA: TGTGCCAGCAGACCATCAGGGACCCTCCCCCTGGAGACCCAGTACTTC. Its protein is CASRPSGTLPLETQYF.